These 27 T cell receptor beta chains came from one sample sequenced in a study of blood T cell repertoires in COVID-19. Produced via immunoSEQ multiplex PCR; TCRdb's table is partial and in-frame only. The table includes around 18,000 clones, 91% detected once. The sample consisted of peripheral blood. Every receptor here comes from a human donor in a cohort sampled during active COVID-19.

V usage is TRBV18 and J usage is TRBJ1-6; D is possibly TRBD1 (6 bases). CDR1 and CDR2 from the germline V gene are KGHSH and LQKENI. Trimming shortened V by 5 bases and J by 0 bases, and 11 bases separated the two germline ends. CDR3 size: 16 residues. DNA for the CDR3: TGTGCCAGCTCATCAACAGGGAGCTCCTATAATTCACCCCTCCACTTT. The encoded protein is CASSSTGSSYNSPLHF.

The chain links TRBV30 to TRBJ1-1; 8 bases match TRBD1. The CDR3 extends over 13 amino acids. Germline lookup yields CDR1 GTSNPN and CDR2 SVGIG (reference sequence). J lost 3 bases, V lost 4 bases, and 4 bases had no gene match. The CDR3 here is CAWTTGADTEAFF. The CDR3 bases are TGTGCCTGGACGACAGGGGCGGACACTGAAGCTTTCTTT.

This sequence joins TRBV6-1 and TRBJ2-3, with TRBD1 matching 7 bases. The CDR3 has 16 residues. V dropped 2 bases and J dropped 8; count of bases not matched to a gene: 13. From germline, CDR1 is MNHNS and CDR2 SASEGT. The CDR3 nucleotides read TGTGCCAGCAGTGAATTGGTACAGGGGCTCGCGGTTACGCAGTATTTT. This codes for CASSELVQGLAVTQYF.

J is TRBJ2-1 and V is TRBV5-4, with D perhaps matching TRBD2 (5 bases). The CDR3 extends over 13 amino acids. Trimming removed 1 base at V and 6 bases at J, with 8 bases between. Germline CDR1 is SGHNT and CDR2 is YYREEE (reference sequence). The CDR3 region has the DNA TGTGCCAGCAGCTTGCGAGGGAGCAATGAGCAGTTCTTC. It encodes CASSLRGSNEQFF.

The chain joins TRBV23-1 to TRBJ2-3, with a possible D match to TRBD1 (5 bases). TRBV23-1 is labeled an ORF, and its function is uncertain. Trimming took 5 bases from V and 1 from J, leaving 22 bases between them. The CDR3 has 18 residues. CDR3 region: CASSVFDSTRTGTDTQYF. The CDR3 coding sequence is TGCGCCAGCAGTGTTTTCGACAGCACACGGACGGGCACAGATACGCAGTATTTT.

The chain couples TRBV19 to TRBJ1-5; no reliable D call. CDR3 length: 15 amino acids. Germline V gives CDR1 LNHDA, CDR2 SQIVND (reference sequence). The germline V and J ends were trimmed by 3 bases and 2 bases, with 11 bases remaining between them. The CDR3 spells CASSIGAAGNQPQHF. CDR3 DNA sequence: TGTGCCAGTAGTATCGGAGCCGCCGGCAATCAGCCCCAGCATTTT.

This rearrangement joins TRBV29-1 to TRBJ2-1; TRBD1 is a possible D gene (6 bases). Germline CDR1 is SQVTM and CDR2 is ANQGSEA. The CDR3 extends over 15 amino acids. With 3 bases removed from V and 0 bases from J, the gap between germline ends came to 12 bases. The CDR3 DNA is TGCAGCGTTGACAGGGGCCTGAGCTCCTACAATGAGCAGTTCTTC. Translation gives CSVDRGLSSYNEQFF.

The J gene is TRBJ2-7, the V gene TRBV5-1, with 7 bases matching TRBD2. In germline, CDR1 is SGHRS, CDR2 YFSETQ. Germline trimming cut 7 bases from V and 2 bases from J; bases unmatched to any gene: 9. The CDR3 is made up of 14 amino acids. DNA of the CDR3: TGCGCCAGCCGCCGAGCGGGGCCCACCTACGAGCAGTACTTC. Residues: CASRRAGPTYEQYF.

V and J are TRBV6-5 and TRBJ2-3; 7 bases line up with TRBD2. The V and J ends lost 5 bases and 3 bases, in that order; junction bases with no gene match: 8. The CDR3 contains 15 residues. CDR1 and CDR2 from the germline V gene are MNHEY and SVGAGI. CDR3 sequence reads: CASSQSGEGTDTQYF. In DNA form, the CDR3 reads TGTGCCAGCAGTCAAAGCGGGGAGGGGACAGATACGCAGTATTTT.

The V gene is TRBV5-4, the J gene TRBJ2-5, with D tentatively TRBD2 (8 bases). The CDR3 runs 16 residues. Trimming removed 2 bases at V and 3 bases at J, with 17 bases between. The germline CDR1 and CDR2 sequences are SGHNT and YYREEE (reference sequence). The CDR3 sequence is CASSFRGGQSKETQYF. CDR3 nucleotides: TGTGCCAGCAGCTTTCGGGGGGGACAGTCAAAAGAGACCCAGTACTTC. The full variable domain, rest sourced from reference TRBV5-4 and TRBJ2-5, is ETGVTQSPTHLIKTRGQQVTLRCSSQSGHNTVSWYQQALGQGPQFIFQYYREEENGRGNFPPRFSGLQFPNYSSELNVNALELDDSALYLCASSFRGGQSKETQYFGPGTRLLVL.

The J gene is TRBJ2-3, the V gene TRBV6-5, with a tentative D call TRBD2 (5 bases). Trimming shortened V by 5 bases and J by 5 bases, and 11 bases separated the two germline ends. The CDR3 contains 13 residues. Germline V lookup: CDR1 MNHEY, CDR2 SVGAGI. CDR3 in amino acids: CASSTVGRDTQYF. The CDR3 DNA sequence: TGTGCCAGCAGTACCGTGGGGAGAGATACGCAGTATTTT.

The gene calls are TRBV19 and TRBJ2-5, with a tentative D call TRBD2 (5 bases). CDR1 and CDR2 from the germline V gene are LNHDA and SQIVND (reference sequence). The V and J ends lost 7 bases and 4 bases respectively, with 16 bases between them. The CDR3 is 14 amino acids. CDR3: CASNGGALGETQYF. The CDR3 nucleotides read TGTGCCAGTAACGGAGGTGCGTTGGGAGAGACCCAGTACTTC.

This clone has only a few counts. V gene TRBV5-1 combines with J gene TRBJ1-3; D is ambiguous. This CDR3 spans 16 amino acids. The germline V gene has CDR1 SGHRS and CDR2 YFSETQ. The germline V and J ends were trimmed by 4 bases and 4 bases, with 18 bases remaining between them. The chain's CDR3 is CASSADETKMGNTIYF. CDR3 in DNA: TGCGCCAGCAGCGCTGATGAGACAAAAATGGGAAACACCATATATTTT.

The J gene is TRBJ1-1, the V gene TRBV6-6; possible D gene TRBD1, 5 bases. Deletions cut 11 bases from V and 1 base from J, with 8 bases between. The CDR3 sequence is 11 residues long. The germline gives CDR1 MNHNY, CDR2 SVGAGI (reference sequence). The CDR3 DNA is TGTGCCGGGGGGGGGAACACTGAAGCTTTCTTT. Translation: CAGGGNTEAFF.

This clone is a singleton in its sample. CDR3 sequence: CASSWGENTEAFF. CDR3 in DNA: TGTGCCAGCAGCTGGGGAGAGAACACTGAAGCTTTCTTT. The genes are TRBV7-8 and TRBJ1-1; D not resolved. The germline V gene encodes CDR1 SGHVS and CDR2 FQNEAQ. V lost 4 bases, J lost 1 base, and 7 bases lay in between. The CDR3 is 13 residues long.

The genes are TRBV6-5 and TRBJ2-7; 7 bases agree with TRBD2. Germline CDR1 is MNHEY and CDR2 is SVGAGI. The length of the CDR3 is 14 residues. Trimming cost V 4 bases and J 7 bases; bases outside gene matches: 10. The CDR3 coding sequence is TGTGCCAGCAGTTTCCTCGGGGGGAGTGGGGAGCAGTACTTC. Its protein is CASSFLGGSGEQYF.

The V call is TRBV6-5, the J call TRBJ2-7; a weak D match, TRBD2 (5 bases). Looked up from germline, CDR1 is MNHEY and CDR2 is SVGAGI. The V gene lost 5 bases and the J gene lost 3 bases, with 14 bases spanning the gap. The CDR3 length is 14 residues. This CDR3 reads CASSRTTSNYEQYF. The CDR3 DNA follows: TGTGCCAGCAGTCGAACCACTAGTAACTACGAGCAGTACTTC.

J is TRBJ2-2 and V is TRBV2, with TRBD2 matching 9 bases. J gave up 5 bases and V 7 bases, and 8 bases lay outside the gene matches. The germline V gene encodes CDR1 SNHLY and CDR2 FYNNEI. This CDR3 comprises 15 residues. This chain's CDR3 is CASIAGAVWTGELFF. The CDR3 DNA reads as TGTGCCAGCATAGCGGGAGCTGTTTGGACCGGGGAGCTGTTTTTT.

V usage is TRBV7-9 and J usage is TRBJ2-4; perhaps TRBD2 as D (6 bases). With 2 bases removed from V and 2 bases from J, the gap between germline ends came to 13 bases. Germline V gene sequence: CDR1 SEHNR, CDR2 FQNEAQ (reference sequence). This CDR3 spans 16 amino acids. The CDR3 nucleotides are TGTGCCAGCAGCTTATGGGTCGGGGGAACCAAAAACATTCAGTACTTC. It translates to CASSLWVGGTKNIQYF.

The chain is built from TRBV30 and TRBJ2-5; 10 positions agree with TRBD1. The CDR3 extends over 13 amino acids. V shed 8 bases and J 3 bases; nucleotides not matched to a gene: 6. The germline V gene has CDR1 GTSNPN and CDR2 SVGIG (reference sequence). CDR3 bases: TGTGCCCGCTTGGACAGGGGGAAAGAGACCCAGTACTTC. This codes for CARLDRGKETQYF.

The chain is built from TRBV27 and TRBJ1-1; D not resolved. Trimming pared 7 bases from V and 2 bases from J, leaving 17 bases between. CDR3 length: 15 amino acids. Germline CDR1 MNHEY, CDR2 SMNVEV (reference sequence). As DNA, the CDR3 is TGTGCCAGCACCCCGTTCGGGGTGGGAAACACTGAAGCTTTCTTT. The encoded protein is CASTPFGVGNTEAFF.

The genes are TRBV28 and TRBJ1-2; a possible D gene is TRBD1 (6 bases). CDR1 MDHEN and CDR2 SYDVKM come from the germline V gene. The germline V and J ends were trimmed by 2 bases and 8 bases, with 24 bases remaining between them. The CDR3 has 17 amino acids. CDR3 sequence: CASSLEVRGARGRGYTF. In nucleotides, the CDR3 is TGTGCCAGCAGTTTAGAGGTGCGGGGGGCTCGAGGTCGGGGCTACACCTTC.

The chain recombines TRBV19 with TRBJ1-2; TRBD1 agrees at 12 bases. Germline-derived CDR1 and CDR2 are LNHDA and SQIVND (reference sequence). The CDR3 spans 19 residues. V gave up 6 bases and J gave up 4 bases; unmatched junction bases: 18. As DNA, the CDR3 is TGTGCCAGTAGCCTTGAGAGAGCGGGACAGGGGGCGCAAAGCTATGGCTACACCTTC. It yields the protein CASSLERAGQGAQSYGYTF.

The V and J genes are TRBV6-5 and TRBJ1-2; D is ambiguous. V lost 2 bases to trimming and J lost 7 bases, with 8 bases between them. From germline, CDR1 is MNHEY and CDR2 SVGAGI. This CDR3 has 12 residues. CDR3 bases: TGTGCCAGCAGTTACGAGGGATTTGGCTACACCTTC. It encodes CASSYEGFGYTF.

This rearrangement joins TRBV7-8 to TRBJ2-5, with 14 bases identical to TRBD2. The V gene's germline CDR1 is SGHVS and CDR2 FQNEAQ. The CDR3 extends over 17 amino acids. Trimming took 0 bases from V and 5 from J; bases not matched to a gene: 5. The CDR3: CASSLARLAGGSETQYF. The CDR3 bases are TGTGCCAGCAGCTTAGCGAGACTAGCGGGAGGGTCTGAGACCCAGTACTTC.

The chain employs TRBV7-6 and TRBJ1-3; weak D call: TRBD1 (6 bases). Trimming stripped 5 bases from V and 1 base from J, with 12 bases between. Per germline, CDR1 SGHVS and CDR2 FNYEAQ. This CDR3 is 15 amino acids long. CDR3 DNA sequence: TGTGCCAGCAGCCGGGACACTCAATCTGGAAACACCATATATTTT. Its protein product is CASSRDTQSGNTIYF.

The CDR3 is CASSVRGRAEAFF. Here the CDR3 DNA reads TGTGCCAGCAGCGTCAGGGGTCGCGCTGAAGCTTTCTTT. The chain has TRBV7-2 and TRBJ1-1; a weak D match, TRBD1 (6 bases). V lost 5 bases, J lost 6 bases, and 13 bases lay in between. The CDR3 sequence is 13 residues long. Germline CDR1 is SGHTA and CDR2 is FQGNSA.